Shown below are 5 T cell receptor beta chains from a single sample sequenced in a study of shared clonotypes between healthy human individuals. Sequencing used immunoSEQ multiplex PCR; TCRdb keeps in-frame clones, though not all of them. This table holds about 2 million clones, approximately 94% found once. Naive CD8 cells were CD45RO-negative, positively selected for CCR7, excluding terminally differentiated effector memory CD45RA+ cells. Specimen: naive CD8+ T cells sorted from blood. The source is a man aged 18 to 29 in good health.

The genes are TRBV4-1 and TRBJ2-5; 13 bases agree with TRBD2. J was trimmed by 2 bases and V by 0 bases; bases with no gene match: 3. The CDR3 sequence is 17 residues long. Germline lookup yields CDR1 MGHRA and CDR2 YSYEKL. The CDR3 nucleotides are TGCGCCAGCAGCCAAGAAGAACTAGCGGGAGGGCAAGAGACCCAGTACTTC. Protein product: CASSQEELAGGQETQYF.

V is TRBV27 and J is TRBJ2-5; 9 positions agree with TRBD1. Germline CDR1 is MNHEY and CDR2 is SMNVEV (reference sequence). The CDR3 contains 15 residues. The V gene end was trimmed by 5 bases and the J gene end by 7 bases; junction bases not matched to a gene: 11. CDR3 DNA sequence: TGTGCCAGCAGTGACAGCACAGGGGGCACCACGACCCAGTACTTC. Amino acid sequence: CASSDSTGGTTTQYF.

The rearrangement links TRBV28 to TRBJ1-1; no definite D call. From germline, CDR1 is MDHEN and CDR2 SYDVKM. Trimming removed 5 bases at V and 0 bases at J, with 4 bases between. The CDR3 contains 12 residues. The CDR3 DNA reads as TGTGCCAGCAGTGTCATGAACACTGAAGCTTTCTTT. Encoded protein: CASSVMNTEAFF.

The chain recombines TRBV5-4 with TRBJ2-5; maybe TRBD1 (6 bases). The CDR3 loop spans 13 amino acids. The V gene's germline CDR1 is SGHNT and CDR2 YYREEE (reference sequence). With 7 bases removed from V and 2 bases from J, the gap between germline ends came to 12 bases. This CDR3 is CASCTDSQETQYF. CDR3 in DNA: TGTGCCAGCTGTACGGACAGTCAAGAGACCCAGTACTTC.

The rearrangement joins TRBV7-6 to TRBJ1-5; 12 bases agree with TRBD1. The CDR3 loop spans 22 amino acids. Looked up from germline, CDR1 is SGHVS and CDR2 is FNYEAQ. The V gene end was trimmed by 4 bases and the J gene end by 5 bases; junction bases not matched to a gene: 24. CDR3 loop: CASSSPGQGALRSPISYQPQHF. DNA for the CDR3: TGTGCCAGCAGCTCCCCGGGACAGGGGGCTTTGCGATCTCCTATCTCCTATCAGCCCCAGCATTTT.